This T cell receptor (beta chain) was retrieved from a study of T cell responses to AZD1222 COVID-19 vaccine. Whole-study results and caveats: Clonal diversity was possibly underestimated, and white British individuals and females predominated among donors. Spike-specific TCR breadth and depth went up after people got two AZD1222 doses.

Sequencing used immunoSEQ multiplex PCR; TCRdb keeps in-frame clones, though not all of them. Seen here are some 130,000 clones, roughly 91% observed once, and the top ten hold 7.5% to 9.5%. Turning to this clone: Its antigen is unidentified.

The sample here was peripheral blood, taken on day 0 of AZD1222 vaccination. The receptor comes from an adult in good health.

The CDR3 loop is CASSFPRLSLKFMNTEAFF. The DNA for the CDR3 is TGTGCCAGCAGCTTCCCCCGATTATCCCTGAAGTTCATGAACACTGAAGCTTTCTTT. The V call is TRBV5-5, the J call TRBJ1-1; D gene unclear. The germline V and J ends were trimmed by 2 bases and 0 bases, with 23 bases remaining between them. CDR1 is SGHKS, CDR2 YYEKEE, per germline (reference sequence). This CDR3 comprises 19 residues.